A single sample is the source of the 18 T cell receptor beta chains below, sequenced in a study of tumor-infiltrating lymphocytes in oesophageal squamous cell carcinoma. TCRdb reanalysed the PCR reads using MiXCR and keeps one entry per CDR3 protein. The sample holds some 14,000 distinct CDR3 sequences; approximately 50% are singletons and the top ten take over 15%. Input material: esophageal tumor tissue. These receptors came from a male donor with esophageal squamous cell carcinoma.

There are a few counts of this clonotype. This chain joins TRBV11-2 and TRBJ2-3; D call uncertain. V was clipped by 6 bases and J by 4 bases, with 5 bases between them. This CDR3 has 11 amino acids. CDR1 is SGHAT and CDR2 is FQNNGV in the germline V gene. The DNA of the CDR3 is TGTGCCAGCAGATATTCAGATACGCAGTATTTT. Its translation is CASRYSDTQYF.

This clonotype was counted a few times. This chain links TRBV7-3 with TRBJ2-1; D gene unclear. Per the germline V gene, CDR1 is SGHTA and CDR2 is FQGTGA. This CDR3 has 16 amino acids. Trimming took 1 base from V and 5 from J, leaving 15 bases between them. CDR3 region: CASSLKGHLGNNEQFF. The CDR3 region has the DNA TGTGCCAGCAGCTTAAAAGGGCACCTAGGGAACAATGAGCAGTTCTTC.

The count of this clonotype is one. Likely a read error: the CDR3 ends without its conserved phenylalanine or tryptophan. Because the CDR3's place on the DNA is in doubt, the DNA is left out and the CDR3 is given as listed by TCRdb. This chain connects TRBV19 to TRBJ2-3; the table's D call of TRBD2 was not tested on the DNA. Germline-derived CDR1 and CDR2 are LNHDA and SQIVND (reference sequence). From its first to its last residue, the CDR3 has 16 amino acids. CDR3 in amino acids: CASSIGTGYNEQYFGP.

The chain employs TRBV7-2 and TRBJ2-1; TRBD2 agrees at 11 bases. Germline trimming cut 1 base from V and 5 bases from J; bases unmatched to any gene: 10. The CDR3 totals 18 residues. Germline CDR1 SGHTA, CDR2 FQGNSA. The CDR3 reads CASSLGPPLAGAHNEQFF. DNA of the CDR3: TGTGCCAGCAGCTTAGGCCCCCCACTAGCGGGAGCCCACAATGAGCAGTTCTTC.

This clonotype appeared many times. The conserved phenylalanine or tryptophan is not found at the CDR3 terminus, so this likely reflects a read error. Because the CDR3's place on the DNA is in doubt, the DNA is left out and the CDR3 is given as listed by TCRdb. J is TRBJ2-6 and V is TRBV5-1; TRBD2, the table's D call, was not compared with the DNA. Germline values: CDR1 SGHRS, CDR2 YFSETQ. The CDR3 totals 9 residues, both ends included. The CDR3 reads CASSTGLAG.

The chain joins TRBV7-3 to TRBJ2-5; D is unresolved. Between the trimmed V and J ends, which lost 5 bases and 0 bases, there was a span of 13 bases. Germline V lookup: CDR1 SGHTA, CDR2 FQGTGA. The CDR3 extends over 15 amino acids. CDR3 residues: CASSPTPANQETQYF. DNA of the CDR3: TGTGCCAGCAGCCCGACCCCAGCGAACCAAGAGACCCAGTACTTC.

The table lists this clonotype with a few counts. The chain has TRBV7-4 and TRBJ2-1; tentative D call: TRBD1 (5 bases). There are 15 residues in the CDR3. The germline V and J ends were trimmed by 0 bases and 3 bases, with 9 bases remaining between them. Germline assignment: CDR1 SGHVT and CDR2 SQSDAQ. CDR3 DNA: TGTGCCAGCAGCTTAGCAGGGGCCAACTACAATGAGCAGTTCTTC. The encoded protein is CASSLAGANYNEQFF.

This clonotype was picked up a small number of times. The junction differs from germline at one of its ends, possibly a read error. V and J are TRBV7-6 and TRBJ2-1; TRBD2 is a possible D gene (5 bases). The germline V gene has CDR1 SGHVS and CDR2 FNYEAQ. The CDR3 is 13 residues long. In DNA form, the CDR3 reads TGTGCTAGCAGCTTCCCCGGGAAAAATGAGCAGTTCTTC. Protein: CASSFPGKNEQFF.

This chain connects TRBV4-3 to TRBJ2-4, with 9 positions matching TRBD2. There are 15 residues in the CDR3. V shed 6 bases, J shed 15 bases, and the junction held 18 bases outside the gene matches. From germline, CDR1 is LGHNA and CDR2 YSLEER. As DNA, the CDR3 is TGCGCCAGCAGTTCGACTAGCGGCGGCACCGGGGAGCTGTACTTC. This sequence encodes CASSSTSGGTGELYF.

This clonotype is labeled medium-sized. The chain uses TRBV7-9 and TRBJ2-3; D perhaps matches TRBD2 (6 bases). The CDR3 loop spans 14 amino acids. V shed 3 bases and J shed 5 bases, with 12 bases lying between them. Germline V lookup: CDR1 SEHNR, CDR2 FQNEAQ (reference sequence). CDR3 loop: CASSFRPGLDTQYF. In nucleotides, the CDR3 is TGTGCCAGCAGCTTTCGCCCGGGACTAGATACGCAGTATTTT. Full variable domain (rest looked up from reference TRBV7-9 and TRBJ2-3): DTGVSQNPRHKITKRGQNVTFRCDPISEHNRLYWYRQTLGQGPEFLTYFQNEAQLEKSRLLSDRFSAERPKGSFSTLEIQRTEQGDSAMYLCASSFRPGLDTQYFGPGTRLTVL.

Comments on this clonotype: This clone may be a read error of a much larger clone one base away. The chain uses TRBV7-9 and TRBJ2-5; 13 bases are a match to TRBD2. With V trimmed by 2 bases and J by 11 bases, 14 bases remained unmatched. The CDR3 length is 17 residues. Germline CDR1 is SEHNR and CDR2 is FQNEAQ (reference sequence). This CDR3 reads CASSLRDGTSGNVEQYF. The CDR3 nucleotides are TGTGCCAGCAGCTTAAGAGACGGGACTAGCGGGAATGTTGAGCAGTACTTC.

By frequency in the sample, this clonotype is medium-sized (0.01 to 0.1%). This chain uses TRBV6-1 with TRBJ2-3; D gene ambiguous. This CDR3 region has 16 residues. CDR1 and CDR2 (germline): MNHNS, SASEGT. V lost 4 bases, J lost 0 bases, and 14 bases lay in between. DNA of the CDR3: TGTGCCAGCAGTGTCAATAGGGTTACTAGCACAGATACGCAGTATTTT. It encodes CASSVNRVTSTDTQYF.

This clonotype was picked up a small number of times. This rearrangement joins TRBV18 to TRBJ2-2, with 9 bases lining up with TRBD1. The CDR3 covers 15 residues. V was pared by 3 bases and J by 5 bases, with 4 bases of the junction left unmatched. Per germline, CDR1 KGHSH and CDR2 LQKENI. The CDR3 reads CASSPIGQGTGELFF. The CDR3 nucleotides read TGTGCCAGCTCACCGATTGGACAGGGGACCGGGGAGCTGTTTTTT.

This clonotype was seen at least ten times. V gene TRBV28 combines with J gene TRBJ1-5, with a tentative D call TRBD1 (5 bases). Germline-derived CDR1 and CDR2 are MDHEN and SYDVKM. The V gene lost 1 base and the J gene lost 2 bases, with 9 bases spanning the gap. There are 15 residues in the CDR3. The CDR3 loop reads CASSLSPGGNQPQHF. The CDR3, as DNA: TGTGCCAGCAGTTTATCCCCGGGGGGCAATCAGCCCCAGCATTTT.

Turning to this clonotype: The limits of the CDR3 on the DNA are not certain, so only TCRdb's listed CDR3 is given. The rearrangement joins TRBV7-8 to TRBJ2-2; the D call in the table, TRBD1, was not verified against the DNA. The CDR3 adds up to 22 amino acids, both ends counted. Per germline, CDR1 SGHVS and CDR2 FQNEAQ. CDR3 protein: CASSLARGGGETQYFGAGELFF.

There are a few counts of this clonotype. This sequence joins TRBV7-2 and TRBJ2-5; unclear D gene. Germline V lookup: CDR1 SGHTA, CDR2 FQGNSA. Trimming took off 1 base at V and 9 bases at J, with 18 bases between the two ends. CDR3 length equals 15 residues. CDR3 in amino acids: CASSLGLTLTLAQYF. The CDR3 DNA is TGTGCCAGCAGCTTAGGGTTGACCCTAACCTTGGCCCAGTACTTC. The full variable domain, with the rest looked up from reference TRBV7-2 and TRBJ2-5, is GAGVSQSPSNKVTEKGKDVELRCDPISGHTALYWYRQSLGQGLEFLIYFQGNSAPDKSGLPSDRFSAERTGGSVSTLTIQRTQQEDSAVYLCASSLGLTLTLAQYFGPGTRLLVL.

This clonotype was seen a few times. The CDR3 coding sequence is TGTGCCAGCAGCCTCGGACTAGCGGGAGGGCAAGTCACAGATACGCAGTATTTT. It yields the protein CASSLGLAGGQVTDTQYF. V is TRBV7-6 and J is TRBJ2-3; 15 nucleotides align to TRBD2. With V trimmed by 5 bases and J by 2 bases, 8 bases remained unmatched. The germline gives CDR1 SGHVS, CDR2 FNYEAQ. The CDR3 length is 18 residues.

The chain couples TRBV7-2 to TRBJ2-7, with TRBD2 as a possible D gene (5 bases). The J call is uncertain, as TRBJ2-5 better fits the DNA end. The CDR3 sequence is 14 residues long. Germline V CDR1 and CDR2: SGHTA, FQGNSA. CDR3: CASSLRTPGKTQYF. The DNA for the CDR3 is TGTGCCAGCAGCTTGCGGACTCCCGGAAAGACCCAGTACTTC.